This TCR beta chain emerged from a study of shared clonotypes between healthy human individuals. Study-wide background: The study used three CD4 naive, three CD4 memory, two CD8 naive and one CD8 memory plate per donor.

The germline gives CDR1 MDHEN, CDR2 SYDVKM. This CDR3 region has 14 residues. Trimming pared 5 bases from V and 4 bases from J, leaving 15 bases between. Broader study findings: Investigators collected only blood, and repertoires in tissues likely differ.

Per the original data handling: For the immunoSEQ data, sequences were junction-only without quality scores, so filtering differed. Here immunoSEQ multiplex PCR was the method, and the copy in TCRdb shows in-frame clones only, minus some. V and J calls and clone size come straight from that table; D and trimming were deduced from the DNA. There are 2 million to 2.5 million clones in the sample; 85% to 95% occur only once, and approximately 0.41% lies in the top ten. About this clone: Antigen specificity is unknown.

CD4+ cells underwent separation, giving CD45RA+ naive and CD45RA-negative memory subsets. The receptor was isolated from a man younger than 35 in good health. Some clones in this sample may be carry-over from other donors' samples. The chain carries TRBV28 and TRBJ2-7; D is ambiguous. Sequenced material: naive CD4+ T cells from PBMCs. Documented subset: CD45RA+ positively selected. CDR3: CASSPPLTLYEQYF. Written as DNA, the CDR3 is TGTGCCAGCAGTCCCCCCCTCACGTTATACGAGCAGTACTTC. Variable domain in full (rest from reference TRBV28 and TRBJ2-7): DVKVTQSSRYLVKRTGEKVFLECVQDMDHENMFWYRQDPGLGLRLIYFSYDVKMKEKGDIPEGYSVSREKKERFSLILESASTNQTSMYLCASSPPLTLYEQYFGPGTRLTVT.